Included here is one T cell receptor (beta chain) sequence, with context. What it binds is unknown. The repertoire was sequenced with immunoSEQ multiplex PCR; TCRdb's copy has only in-frame clones and lacks some. The sample includes 550,000 to 700,000 clones, roughly 73% of them seen just once. The data are from a study of shared clonotypes between healthy human individuals. Study-wide context: Three plates each covered CD4 naive and memory; CD8 naive two, CD8 memory one.

Study-wide results and caveats: Larger richness was generally estimated for naive than memory subsets. Generation probability values for non-shared clonotypes were lower than those for clonotypes shared by all four donors.

The CDR3 is 12 residues long. Trimming stripped 4 bases from V and 5 bases from J, with 6 bases between. Germline V gives CDR1 SNHLY, CDR2 FYNNEI. Sequencing was done on a sample of memory CD4+ T cells sorted from blood. Subset: CD45RA-negative fraction. The chain employs TRBV2 and TRBJ2-1; D not certain. This sequence was found in a woman aged 25 to 39 in good health. The CDR3 nucleotides are TGTGCCAGCAGTGCTTGGGACAATGAGCAGTTCTTC. Its translation is CASSAWDNEQFF.